This entry features one TCR beta chain sequence. TCRdb's table, derived via immunoSEQ multiplex PCR, lists solely in-frame clones and lacks some. This table has fewer than 30,000 clones, almost 85% appearing once. The entry originates in a study of PD-L1 blockade in urothelial cancer. In the study overall: Patients had undergone 0 to 3 prior chemotherapy regimens. Per blood sample, T cells had a median of 141,255.

Enrolled patients showed locally advanced or metastatic urothelial carcinoma. The sample consisted of PBMCs, taken around atezolizumab (anti-PD-L1) treatment. The receptor was derived from a man in his sixties or seventies with urothelial cancer.

This chain's CDR3 is CASSLVSNTGELFF. In DNA form, the CDR3 reads TGTGCCAGCAGTTTAGTCTCTAACACCGGGGAGCTGTTTTTT. The V call is TRBV27, the J call TRBJ2-2; D call uncertain. Germline-derived CDR1 and CDR2 are MNHEY and SMNVEV (reference sequence). V lost 2 bases and J lost 2, with 6 bases in between. This CDR3 has 14 amino acids.